Presented here are 22 T cell receptor beta chains from one specimen sequenced in a study of cytomegalovirus exposure and HLA in healthy donors. PCR primers comprised 60 Vbeta and 13 Jbeta primers. Sequencing was performed with immunoSEQ multiplex PCR; in TCRdb, only in-frame clones are kept and a portion is missing. The table lists tens of thousands of clones, roughly three quarters of them singletons. The sample was PBMCs. These receptors all come from a man aged 18-30 years in good health and CMV-seronegative.

The chain joins TRBV18 to TRBJ2-5; D is perhaps TRBD2 (5 bases). CDR1 is KGHSH, CDR2 LQKENI, per germline. The CDR3 consists of 15 residues. Trimming took 1 base from V and 3 from J, leaving 12 bases between them. The CDR3 reads CASSPLRGLEETQYF. The CDR3 bases are TGTGCCAGCTCACCACTACGGGGTTTGGAAGAGACCCAGTACTTC.

The chain couples TRBV19 to TRBJ2-2, with TRBD1 identical over 7 bases. Unmatched junction bases numbered 4, after V lost 2 bases and J lost 4 bases. The CDR3 sequence is 15 residues long. The germline V gene encodes CDR1 LNHDA and CDR2 SQIVND (reference sequence). CDR3 in amino acids: CASSITRQGTGELFF. The CDR3 coding sequence is TGTGCCAGTAGTATAACACGACAGGGCACCGGGGAGCTGTTTTTT.

This clone was observed a handful of times. This rearrangement joins TRBV6-1 to TRBJ2-7; D is perhaps TRBD1 (7 bases). Germline CDR1 is MNHNS and CDR2 is SASEGT. This CDR3 is built from 16 residues. Trimming pared 2 bases from V and 3 bases from J, leaving 17 bases between. DNA of the CDR3: TGTGCCAGCAGTGAACGGGGGTGGGGACAGAACTACGAGCAGTACTTC. It is translated as CASSERGWGQNYEQYF.

The V call is TRBV7-8, the J call TRBJ2-5; the match to TRBD1 covers 9 bases. Gene TRBJ2-7 matches the end of the DNA better, so the J call may be wrong. CDR1 and CDR2 from the germline V gene are SGHVS and FQNEAQ. The CDR3 has 17 amino acids. CDR3 coding DNA: TGTGCCAGCAGCGTAGGAGTCCCGGGACAGGGCGTCTACGAGCAGTACTTC. Amino acids: CASSVGVPGQGVYEQYF.

The chain has TRBV5-4 and TRBJ1-2; 7 nucleotides align to TRBD1. Germline assignment: CDR1 SGHNT and CDR2 YYREEE (reference sequence). The V segment lost 3 bases and the J segment 6 bases; nucleotides outside the gene matches: 11. The CDR3 has 15 amino acids. The CDR3 loop reads CASSSYRGGVDGYTF. CDR3 coding DNA: TGTGCCAGCAGCTCGTACAGGGGCGGAGTTGATGGCTACACCTTC.

The chain recombines TRBV12-1 with TRBJ1-1; the table names TRBD1, a call not compared with the DNA. TRBV12-1 is recorded as a pseudogene. This CDR3 has 16 amino acids. The CDR3 sequence is CASTATTGQGNTEAFF. CDR3 sequence (DNA): TGTGCCAGCACCGCCACCACCGGACAGGGGAACACTGAAGCTTTCTTT.

The rearrangement links TRBV28 to TRBJ2-1; TRBD2 agrees at 11 bases. This CDR3 is built from 16 residues. The germline V gene encodes CDR1 MDHEN and CDR2 SYDVKM. Unmatched junction bases numbered 8, after V lost 6 bases and J lost 4 bases. The CDR3 region has the DNA TGTGCCAGCAGGCCACCCGGGACTAGCGGTTACAATGAGCAGTTCTTC. This sequence encodes CASRPPGTSGYNEQFF. The complete variable domain, with remaining parts taken from reference TRBV28 and TRBJ2-1, reads DVKVTQSSRYLVKRTGEKVFLECVQDMDHENMFWYRQDPGLGLRLIYFSYDVKMKEKGDIPEGYSVSREKKERFSLILESASTNQTSMYLCASRPPGTSGYNEQFFGPGTRLTVL.

Remarks on this clone: Since the CDR3 does not end with the conserved phenylalanine or tryptophan, this likely comes from a read error. V is TRBV5-1 and J is TRBJ2-7, with D perhaps TRBD2 (5 bases). Germline CDR1 and CDR2: SGHRS and YFSETQ. CDR3 size: 14 residues. V lost 4 bases and J 3 bases, leaving 14 bases between the germline ends. The CDR3 region has the DNA TGCGCCAGCAGCCTGACGGGGTCCCGCTACGAGCAGTACCTC. Protein: CASSLTGSRYEQYL.

The V and J genes are TRBV7-2 and TRBJ2-3; D possibly corresponds to TRBD2 (7 bases). The germline V gene encodes CDR1 SGHTA and CDR2 FQGNSA. There are 16 residues in the CDR3. V was shortened by 7 bases and J by 2 bases, with 19 bases between the two germline ends. CDR3 protein: CASTPEGGRVTDTQYF. The DNA for the CDR3 is TGTGCCAGCACCCCGGAGGGGGGGCGTGTCACAGATACGCAGTATTTT.

The chain uses TRBV18 and TRBJ1-3; TRBD1 aligns across 8 bases. CDR3 length: 16 amino acids. The J segment lost 0 bases and the V segment lost 3 bases, leaving 4 bases of the junction unmatched. The germline V gene encodes CDR1 KGHSH and CDR2 LQKENI. DNA of the CDR3: TGTGCCAGCTCACCCCGGGACAGGAGCTCTGGAAACACCATATATTTT. Translating gives CASSPRDRSSGNTIYF.

This sequence joins TRBV25-1 and TRBJ2-1; 8 bases are shared with TRBD1. This CDR3 region has 18 residues. Losses at the gene ends were 4 bases for V and 9 bases for J; bases not matched to a gene: 20. Germline-derived CDR1 and CDR2 are MGHDK and SYGVNS. The CDR3 spells CASSASLTPGTGRLEQFF. For the CDR3, the DNA is TGTGCCAGCAGTGCATCCCTGACCCCCGGGACAGGCCGACTTGAGCAGTTCTTC.

Only a few counts were recorded for this clone. This chain uses TRBV4-3 with TRBJ1-4; 8 nucleotides match TRBD1. The V gene end was trimmed by 2 bases and the J gene end by 3 bases; junction bases not matched to a gene: 2. The CDR3 runs to 15 residues. Per germline, CDR1 LGHNA and CDR2 YSLEER. CDR3 nucleotides: TGCGCCAGCAGCCAACGACAGGGGTCTAATGAAAAACTGTTTTTT. Its protein product is CASSQRQGSNEKLFF.

The chain is built from TRBV7-9 and TRBJ1-2; D may be TRBD1 (5 bases). CDR1 is SEHNR, CDR2 FQNEAQ, per germline (reference sequence). The CDR3 is 15 amino acids. The V end was cut by 4 bases, the J end by 1 base, with 13 bases between. The CDR3 bases are TGTGCCAGCAGCTACACAGGATTCGTTAACTATGGCTACACCTTC. Its protein product is CASSYTGFVNYGYTF.

This rearrangement joins TRBV27 to TRBJ1-4; D not resolved. Deletions cut 0 bases from V and 1 base from J, with 6 bases between. This CDR3 region has 15 residues. In germline, CDR1 is MNHEY, CDR2 SMNVEV (reference sequence). The CDR3 DNA is TGTGCCAGCAGTTTATCGAGAAAAACTAATGAAAAACTGTTTTTT. Translation gives CASSLSRKTNEKLFF.

The chain couples TRBV11-2 to TRBJ1-1; D is uncertain. Germline-derived CDR1 and CDR2 are SGHAT and FQNNGV. V lost 7 bases to trimming and J lost 11 bases, with 11 bases between them. CDR3 length: 10 residues. The CDR3 DNA follows: TGTGCCAGCACCTATGCGGGGGCTTTCTTT. Translation: CASTYAGAFF.

The chain joins TRBV29-1 to TRBJ2-3; D perhaps matches TRBD2 (5 bases). Trimming cost V 2 bases and J 2 bases, with 8 bases left between them. CDR1 is SQVTM, CDR2 ANQGSEA, per germline. The CDR3 extends over 13 amino acids. The CDR3, as DNA: TGCAGCGTTGAAAGCGGCACCACAGATACGCAGTATTTT. As protein: CSVESGTTDTQYF.

The V and J genes are TRBV6-1 and TRBJ2-1, with TRBD2 identical over 10 bases. Germline V gives CDR1 MNHNS, CDR2 SASEGT. The ends lost 7 bases at V and 5 bases at J; junction bases unmatched: 8. This CDR3 contains 15 residues. The CDR3 reads CASNGSGGDHNEQFF. In nucleotides, the CDR3 is TGTGCCAGCAACGGGAGCGGGGGGGATCACAATGAGCAGTTCTTC.

CDR3 residues: CASSYAAGVKWEQYF. CDR3 sequence (DNA): TGTGCCAGCAGCTATGCCGCGGGGGTGAAGTGGGAGCAGTACTTC. V gene TRBV27 combines with J gene TRBJ2-5, with 7 bases lining up with TRBD2. With V trimmed by 6 bases and J by 11 bases, 18 bases remained unmatched. The CDR3 loop spans 15 amino acids. CDR1 and CDR2 (germline): MNHEY, SMNVEV (reference sequence).

CDR3 DNA sequence: TGTGCCAGCAGTTACGTGGGCCCCAATCAGCCCCAGCATTTT. Amino acid sequence: CASSYVGPNQPQHF. The gene calls are TRBV6-5 and TRBJ1-5; no reliable D call. CDR1 MNHEY and CDR2 SVGAGI come from the germline V gene. This CDR3 spans 14 amino acids. Trimming stripped 2 bases from V and 3 bases from J, with 8 bases between.

This clone was detected only a few times. The chain links TRBV9 to TRBJ2-5, with D perhaps matching TRBD2 (5 bases). The length of the CDR3 is 14 residues. CDR1 is SGDLS, CDR2 YYNGEE, per germline. Trimming pared 0 bases from V and 5 bases from J, leaving 11 bases between. CDR3 sequence (DNA): TGTGCCAGCAGCGTAGGGGGAGTCTGGGAGACCCAGTACTTC. Translated: CASSVGGVWETQYF. Full variable domain (rest looked up from reference TRBV9 and TRBJ2-5): DSGVTQTPKHLITATGQRVTLRCSPRSGDLSVYWYQQSLDQGLQFLIQYYNGEERAKGNILERFSAQQFPDLHSELNLSSLELGDSALYFCASSVGGVWETQYFGPGTRLLVL.

The chain is built from TRBV25-1 and TRBJ1-2; D is ambiguous. Germline values: CDR1 MGHDK, CDR2 SYGVNS. Trimming pared 4 bases from V and 8 bases from J, leaving 20 bases between. The CDR3 runs 15 residues. CDR3 in amino acids: CASSVSTGSVGGYTF. The DNA of the CDR3 is TGTGCCAGCAGTGTCAGCACGGGGTCCGTCGGGGGCTACACCTTC.

DNA of the CDR3: TGCGCCAGCAGCCTAGGACAGGGTTGGAGAGATACGCAGTATTTT. Protein product: CASSLGQGWRDTQYF. This chain connects TRBV5-1 to TRBJ2-3, with TRBD1 matching over 8 bases. The CDR3 has 15 residues. Trimming at V came to 4 bases and at J to 5 bases, leaving 9 bases not matched to a gene. Germline CDR1 is SGHRS and CDR2 is YFSETQ.